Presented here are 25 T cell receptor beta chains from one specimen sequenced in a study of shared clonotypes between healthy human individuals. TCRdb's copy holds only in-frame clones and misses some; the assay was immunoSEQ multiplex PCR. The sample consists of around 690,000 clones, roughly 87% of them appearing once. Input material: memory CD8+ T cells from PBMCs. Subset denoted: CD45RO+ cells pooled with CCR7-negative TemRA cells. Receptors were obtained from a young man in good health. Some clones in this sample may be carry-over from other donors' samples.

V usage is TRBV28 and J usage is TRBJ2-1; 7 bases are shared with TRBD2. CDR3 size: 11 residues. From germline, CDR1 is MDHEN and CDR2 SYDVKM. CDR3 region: CRSGAYNEQFF. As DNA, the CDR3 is TGTCGAAGCGGGGCCTACAATGAGCAGTTCTTC.

Written as DNA, the CDR3 is TGTGCCAGCAGCTTGGGCCTTATACACGAGACCCAGTACTTC. Translation: CASSLGLIHETQYF. The V call is TRBV5-8, the J call TRBJ2-5; D unresolved. CDR1 is SGHTS, CDR2 YDEGEE, per germline. This CDR3 has 14 amino acids. The germline V and J ends were trimmed by 0 bases and 5 bases, with 11 bases remaining between them.

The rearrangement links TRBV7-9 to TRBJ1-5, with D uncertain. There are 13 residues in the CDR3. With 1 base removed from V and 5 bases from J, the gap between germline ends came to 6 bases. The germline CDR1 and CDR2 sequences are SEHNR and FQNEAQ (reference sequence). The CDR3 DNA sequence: TGTGCCAGCAGCTTAGGGGGTGATCAGCCCCAGCATTTT. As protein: CASSLGGDQPQHF.

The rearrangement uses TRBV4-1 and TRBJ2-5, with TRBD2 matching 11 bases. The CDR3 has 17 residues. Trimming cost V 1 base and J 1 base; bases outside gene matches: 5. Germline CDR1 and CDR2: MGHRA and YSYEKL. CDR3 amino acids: CASSQGTSGPSQETQYF. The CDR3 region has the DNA TGCGCCAGCAGCCAAGGGACTAGCGGGCCCTCCCAAGAGACCCAGTACTTC.

The CDR3 reads CASSLGQVLNTEAFF. The CDR3 DNA reads TGTGCCAGCAGCCTCGGACAGGTTCTGAACACTGAAGCTTTCTTT. The chain couples TRBV13 to TRBJ1-1; TRBD1 matches 7 bases. The CDR3 has 15 amino acids. J gave up 0 bases and V 5 bases, and 6 bases lay outside the gene matches. Germline V lookup: CDR1 PRHDT, CDR2 FYEKMQ (reference sequence).

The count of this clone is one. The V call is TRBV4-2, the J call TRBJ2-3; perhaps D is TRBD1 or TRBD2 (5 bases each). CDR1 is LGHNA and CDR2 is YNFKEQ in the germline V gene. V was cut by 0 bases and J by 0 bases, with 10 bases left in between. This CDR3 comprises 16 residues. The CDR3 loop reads CASSQEGTRSTDTQYF. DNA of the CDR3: TGTGCCAGCAGCCAAGAGGGGACGAGAAGCACAGATACGCAGTATTTT.

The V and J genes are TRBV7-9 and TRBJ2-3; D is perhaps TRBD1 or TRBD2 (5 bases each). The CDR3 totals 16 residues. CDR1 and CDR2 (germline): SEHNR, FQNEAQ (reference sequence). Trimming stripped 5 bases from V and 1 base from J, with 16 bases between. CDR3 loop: CASSPPTGRRTDTQYF. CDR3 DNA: TGTGCCAGCAGCCCACCCACGGGGCGCCGCACAGATACGCAGTATTTT.

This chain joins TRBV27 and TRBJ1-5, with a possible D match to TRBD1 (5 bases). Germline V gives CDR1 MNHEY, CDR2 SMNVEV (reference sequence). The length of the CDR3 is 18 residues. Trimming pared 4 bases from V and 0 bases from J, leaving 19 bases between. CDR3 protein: CASSSTSTASYSNQPQHF. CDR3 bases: TGTGCCAGCAGTTCGACCTCGACAGCTTCTTATAGCAATCAGCCCCAGCATTTT.

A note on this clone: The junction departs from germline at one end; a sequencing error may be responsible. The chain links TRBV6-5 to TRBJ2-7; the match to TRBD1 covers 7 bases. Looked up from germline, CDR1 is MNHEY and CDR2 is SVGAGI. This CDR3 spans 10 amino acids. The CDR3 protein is CVTGAYEQYF. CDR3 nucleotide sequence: TGCGTCACAGGGGCCTACGAGCAGTACTTC.

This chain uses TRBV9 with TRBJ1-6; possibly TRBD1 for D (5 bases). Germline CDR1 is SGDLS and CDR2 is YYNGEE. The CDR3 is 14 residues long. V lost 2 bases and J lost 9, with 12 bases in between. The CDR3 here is CASSVGRGISPLHF. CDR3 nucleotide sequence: TGTGCCAGCAGCGTGGGACGGGGAATTTCACCCCTCCACTTT.

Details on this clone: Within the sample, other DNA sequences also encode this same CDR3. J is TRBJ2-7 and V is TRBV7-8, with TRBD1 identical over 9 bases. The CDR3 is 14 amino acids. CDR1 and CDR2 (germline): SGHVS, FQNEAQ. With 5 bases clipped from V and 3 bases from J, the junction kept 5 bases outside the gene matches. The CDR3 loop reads CASSPRDRDYEQYF. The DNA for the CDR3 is TGTGCCAGCAGCCCTCGGGACAGGGACTACGAGCAGTACTTC.

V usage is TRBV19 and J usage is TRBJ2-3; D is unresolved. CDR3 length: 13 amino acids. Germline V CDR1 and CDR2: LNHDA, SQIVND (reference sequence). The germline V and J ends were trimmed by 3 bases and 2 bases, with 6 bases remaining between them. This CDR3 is CASSMDFTDTQYF. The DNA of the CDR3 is TGTGCCAGTAGTATGGATTTCACAGATACGCAGTATTTT.

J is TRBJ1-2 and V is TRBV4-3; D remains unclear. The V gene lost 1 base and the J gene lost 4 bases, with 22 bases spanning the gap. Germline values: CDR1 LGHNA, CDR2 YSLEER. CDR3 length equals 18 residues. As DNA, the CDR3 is TGCGCCAGCAGCCAAGGGGGTCAGATCAAACCCAAGAGCTATGGCTACACCTTC. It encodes CASSQGGQIKPKSYGYTF.

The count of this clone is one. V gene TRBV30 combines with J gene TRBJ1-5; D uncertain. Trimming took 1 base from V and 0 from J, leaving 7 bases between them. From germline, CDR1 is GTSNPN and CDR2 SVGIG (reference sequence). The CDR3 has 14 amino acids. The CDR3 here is CAWSDVSSNQPQHF. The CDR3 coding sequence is TGTGCCTGGAGTGATGTAAGTAGCAATCAGCCCCAGCATTTT.

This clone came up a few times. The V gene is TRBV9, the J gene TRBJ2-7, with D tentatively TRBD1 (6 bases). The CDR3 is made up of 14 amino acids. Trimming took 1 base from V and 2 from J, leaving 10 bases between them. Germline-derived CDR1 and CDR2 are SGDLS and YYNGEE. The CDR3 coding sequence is TGTGCCAGCAGCGTAAGGACAGATGCCTACGAGCAGTACTTC. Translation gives CASSVRTDAYEQYF.

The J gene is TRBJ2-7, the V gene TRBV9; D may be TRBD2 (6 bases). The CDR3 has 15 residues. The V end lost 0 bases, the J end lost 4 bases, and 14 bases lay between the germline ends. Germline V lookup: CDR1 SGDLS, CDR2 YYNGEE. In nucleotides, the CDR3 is TGTGCCAGCAGCGTAGATCTCGGGAGAACGTACGAGCAGTACTTC. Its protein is CASSVDLGRTYEQYF.

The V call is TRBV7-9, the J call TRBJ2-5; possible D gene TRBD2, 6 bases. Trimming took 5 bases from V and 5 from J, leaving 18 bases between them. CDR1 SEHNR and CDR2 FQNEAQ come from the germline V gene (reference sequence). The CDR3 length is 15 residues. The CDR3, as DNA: TGTGCCAGCAGCACCACTTGGGACCGGGAGGAGACCCAGTACTTC. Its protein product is CASSTTWDREETQYF.

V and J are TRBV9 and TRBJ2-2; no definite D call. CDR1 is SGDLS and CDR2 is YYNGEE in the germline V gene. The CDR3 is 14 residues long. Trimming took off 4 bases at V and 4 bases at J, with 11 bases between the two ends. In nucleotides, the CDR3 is TGTGCCAGCAGCCCAACCTCGGGCACCGGGGAGCTGTTTTTT. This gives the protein CASSPTSGTGELFF.

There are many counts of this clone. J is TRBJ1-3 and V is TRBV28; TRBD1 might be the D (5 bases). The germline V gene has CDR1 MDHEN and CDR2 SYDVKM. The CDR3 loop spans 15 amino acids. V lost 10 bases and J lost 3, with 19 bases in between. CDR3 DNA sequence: TGTGCCACCAGGGTACACGGGGAGTTTGGAAACACCATATATTTT. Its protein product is CATRVHGEFGNTIYF.

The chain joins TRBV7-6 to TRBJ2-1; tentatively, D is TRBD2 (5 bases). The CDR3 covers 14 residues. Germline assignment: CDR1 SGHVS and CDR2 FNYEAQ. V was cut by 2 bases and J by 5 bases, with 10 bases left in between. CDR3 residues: CASSLWVGNNEQFF. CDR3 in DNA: TGTGCCAGCAGCTTATGGGTCGGGAACAATGAGCAGTTCTTC.

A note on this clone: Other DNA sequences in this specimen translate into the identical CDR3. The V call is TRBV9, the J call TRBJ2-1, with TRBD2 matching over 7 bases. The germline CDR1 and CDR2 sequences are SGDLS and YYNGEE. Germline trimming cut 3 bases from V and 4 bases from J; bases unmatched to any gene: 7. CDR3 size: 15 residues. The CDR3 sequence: CASSAPGLPYNEQFF. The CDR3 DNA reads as TGTGCCAGCAGCGCGCCGGGACTACCTTACAATGAGCAGTTCTTC.

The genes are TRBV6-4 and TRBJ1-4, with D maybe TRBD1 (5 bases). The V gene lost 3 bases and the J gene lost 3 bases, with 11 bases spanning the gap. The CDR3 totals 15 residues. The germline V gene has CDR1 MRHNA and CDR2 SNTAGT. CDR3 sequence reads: CASSEAGRANEKLFF. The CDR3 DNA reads TGTGCCAGCAGTGAAGCAGGGAGAGCTAATGAAAAACTGTTTTTT.

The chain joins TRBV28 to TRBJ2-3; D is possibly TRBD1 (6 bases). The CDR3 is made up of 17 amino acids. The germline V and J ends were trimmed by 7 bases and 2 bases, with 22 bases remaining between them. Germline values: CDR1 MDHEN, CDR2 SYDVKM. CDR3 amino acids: CASMEDSGHKTTDTQYF. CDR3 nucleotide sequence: TGTGCCAGCATGGAAGATTCGGGACACAAGACCACAGATACGCAGTATTTT.

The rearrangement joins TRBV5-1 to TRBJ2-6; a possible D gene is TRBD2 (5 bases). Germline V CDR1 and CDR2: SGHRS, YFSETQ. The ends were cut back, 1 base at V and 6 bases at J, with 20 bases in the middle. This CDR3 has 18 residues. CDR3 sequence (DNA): TGCGCCAGCAGCTTGTTCCGATCGGCGGGCGGTTTGGCCAACGTCCTGACTTTC. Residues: CASSLFRSAGGLANVLTF.

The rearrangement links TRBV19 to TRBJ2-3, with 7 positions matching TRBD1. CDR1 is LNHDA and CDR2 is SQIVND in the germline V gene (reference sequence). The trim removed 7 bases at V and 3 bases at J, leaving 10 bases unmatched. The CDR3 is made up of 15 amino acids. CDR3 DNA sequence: TGTGCCAGTACTCTGGAGTCAGGGGGTACAGATACGCAGTATTTT. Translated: CASTLESGGTDTQYF.